This T cell receptor beta chain stems from a study of T cell clones after liver transplantation. Assay: immunoSEQ multiplex PCR; the TCRdb copy retains only in-frame clones and omits some. The data contain about 20,000 clones, around 87% of them singletons. The receptor was derived from a human patient who received a liver transplant. Certain T cells may be donor cells from the graft. The sample was CD8+ T cells from blood, taken 45 to 46 months after liver transplant.

In nucleotides, the CDR3 is TGTGCCAGTAGTATTTCCTCGCTAGCGGGAGTTGCAGATACGCAGTATTTT. Translating it yields CASSISSLAGVADTQYF. The chain combines TRBV19 with TRBJ2-3; TRBD2 agrees at 10 bases. Trimming removed 3 bases from V and 4 bases from J; junction bases left unmatched: 10. Germline CDR1 is LNHDA and CDR2 is SQIVND (reference sequence). The CDR3 has 17 residues.